A selection of T cell receptor beta chains follows, all from one sample in a study of T cell therapy after organ transplantation. The method was immunoSEQ multiplex PCR; TCRdb's version includes in-frame clones alone and lacks a portion of them. This sample has 45,000 to 60,000 clones, with around 93% found just once. Which antigens these TCRs recognize remains unknown. The source material was CD8+ T cells from blood, sampled before autologous CMV-specific T cell therapy. These receptor sequences come from a human patient who had received a solid organ transplant and had CMV disease. Each CDR3 is given with its conserved first and last residue. A D gene is named only where the DNA matches it firmly. Rows give clone size only sometimes, using once, few, many, or a class for an expanded clone.

>NA|NA|13|TRBV4-1|TRBJ2-7
TGCGCCAGCAGCCAAGGACAGTACTACGAGCAGTACTTC
CASSQGQYYEQYF
>TRBD1|NA|15|TRBV25-1|TRBJ1-2
TGTGCCAGCAGTGAATTGGGACAGGACCGCTATGGCTACACCTTC
CASSELGQDRYGYTF
>NA|NA|19|TRBV28|TRBJ2-2
TGTGCCAGCAGTTTTACAAAGTCGTATCGACTACCCAACACCGGGGAGCTGTTTTTT
CASSFTKSYRLPNTGELFF
>NA|NA|14|TRBV10-2|TRBJ1-2
TGCGCCAGCATTCGTTCGGGAGCTAACTATGGCTACACCTTC
CASIRSGANYGYTF
>TRBD1|NA|14|TRBV27|TRBJ1-5
TGTGCCAGCAGTTTTAGGGACAGCCATCAGCCCCAGCATTTT
CASSFRDSHQPQHF
>NA|NA|17|TRBV18|TRBJ1-2
TGTGCCAGCTCATTAAGCCAAAATGGGGGGCCCGATGATGGCTACACCTTC
CASSLSQNGGPDDGYTF
>TRBD1|NA|14|TRBV6-6|TRBJ1-6
TGTGCCAACGAGGTGGACAGGCGGCGTTCACCCCTCCACTTT
CANEVDRRRSPLHF
>TRBD1|NA|15|TRBV30|TRBJ2-1
TGTGCCTGGAGTAACGGACAGGGGGCGTTAAATGAGCAGTTCTTC
CAWSNGQGALNEQFF
>NA|NA|14|TRBV4-1|TRBJ2-7
TGCGCCAGCAGCCTAAATCAGGCTGATTACGAGCAGTACTTC
CASSLNQADYEQYF
>NA|NA|16|TRBV4-3|TRBJ1-4
TGCGCCAGCAGCCTCCTAGGAGGCCGGGGAGGTGAAAAACTGTTTTTT
CASSLLGGRGGEKLFF
>NA|NA|12|TRBV6-1|TRBJ1-2
TGTGCCAGCAGTGATGGGGGGTACGGCTACACCTTC
CASSDGGYGYTF
>TRBD2|NA|20|TRBV4-1|TRBJ2-3
TGCGCCAGCAGCCAACGAAGTAGCGGGGGGACTCCGGAATATGCGGATACGCAGTATTTT
CASSQRSSGGTPEYADTQYF
>NA|NA|16|TRBV27|TRBJ2-1
TGTGCCAGCAGTTTATCAGGCCCCCCTACCTACAATGAGCAGTTCTTC
CASSLSGPPTYNEQFF
>TRBD2|NA|15|TRBV7-9|TRBJ2-5
TGTGCCAGCAGCTTACTAGCGGGAGGGCAAGAGACCCAGTACTTC
CASSLLAGGQETQYF
>TRBD2|NA|15|TRBV7-2|TRBJ2-7
TGTGCCAGCAGCTTACTAGCGGGGGCTCTCTACGAGCAGTACTTC
CASSLLAGALYEQYF
>NA|once|12|TRBV6-4|TRBJ2-7
TGTGCCAGCAGTGACCGGCGCTACGAGCAGTACTTC
CASSDRRYEQYF
>TRBD1|NA|15|TRBV6-5|TRBJ2-5
TGTGCCAGCAGTCGAACAGGGGGTATCCAAGAGACCCAGTACTTC
CASSRTGGIQETQYF
>NA|NA|15|TRBV19|TRBJ2-7
TGTGCCAGTAGTATCTCCGGAGGGGGGGCCGGGGAGCAGTACTTC
CASSISGGGAGEQYF
>NA|NA|15|TRBV5-1|TRBJ2-3
TGCGCCAGCAGTATTTACGGATCGGCGACAGATACGCAGTATTTT
CASSIYGSATDTQYF
>NA|NA|13|TRBV5-4|TRBJ2-7
TGTGCCAGCAGCTTGTCTTTGGGGGGCGAGCAGTACTTC
CASSLSLGGEQYF
>NA|NA|13|TRBV4-1|TRBJ1-1
TGCGCCAGCAGCCAAGCCAGGGACACTGAAGCTTTCTTT
CASSQARDTEAFF
>NA|NA|15|TRBV7-9|TRBJ2-7
TGTGCCAGCAGCCCTCTCGGGGGACACCGCTACGAGCAGTACTTC
CASSPLGGHRYEQYF
>NA|NA|15|TRBV7-6|TRBJ2-3
TGTGCCAGCACCGCCGGCATGGGGGACACAGATACGCAGTATTTT
CASTAGMGDTDTQYF
>NA|NA|13|TRBV4-3|TRBJ1-1
TGCGCCAGCAGCCCGACGGGGAACACTGAAGCTTTCTTT
CASSPTGNTEAFF
>TRBD2|NA|19|TRBV5-6|TRBJ2-5
TGTGCCAGCAGCTTGTGGTTCACGACGGGAGGGCTTATGGCGGAGACCCAGTACTTC
CASSLWFTTGGLMAETQYF
>TRBD2|NA|15|TRBV7-3|TRBJ2-3
TGTGCCAGCAGCTTACTAGCGGGGGGCACAGATACGCAGTATTTT
CASSLLAGGTDTQYF
>NA|NA|14|TRBV2|TRBJ1-2
TGTGCCAGCAGTGAAAGGGCGGTAAACTATGGCTACACCTTC
CASSERAVNYGYTF
>TRBD1|NA|15|TRBV7-6|TRBJ2-7
TGTGCCAGCAGCTTAGTCGGGGACAGGGCCTACGAGCAGTACTTC
CASSLVGDRAYEQYF
>NA|NA|14|TRBV6-5|TRBJ2-7
TGTGCCAGCAGTTACCGGGACGGATCCTACGAGCAGTACTTC
CASSYRDGSYEQYF
>TRBD1|NA|16|TRBV4-1|TRBJ2-2
TGCGCCAGCAGTGAAGTCAGCCAGGGGGTCACCGGGGAGCTGTTTTTT
CASSEVSQGVTGELFF
>NA|NA|16|TRBV7-8|TRBJ1-5
TGTGCCAGCAGCTCCTATAGGGTGGGAATCAATCAGCCCCAGCATTTT
CASSSYRVGINQPQHF
>NA|few|15|TRBV27|TRBJ1-6
TGTGCCAGCACGCCTGAGTCGCCTGGGAATTCACCCCTCCACTTT
CASTPESPGNSPLHF
>NA|NA|14|TRBV19|TRBJ2-1
TGTGCCAGCAAGGAGGGGGCCCCCTACAATGAGCAGTTCTTC
CASKEGAPYNEQFF
>NA|NA|13|TRBV5-1|TRBJ2-2
TGCGCCAGCACTCGACCGAACACCGGGGAGCTGTTTTTT
CASTRPNTGELFF
>NA|NA|14|TRBV6-5|TRBJ1-4
TGTGCCAGCAGTGAACTACCAACGGGGGGAAAACTGTTTTTT
CASSELPTGGKLFF
>NA|NA|18|TRBV4-1|TRBJ2-3
TGCGCCAGCAGCCATCCAGGGGACTTCTCCAGCCTCACAGATACGCAGTATTTT
CASSHPGDFSSLTDTQYF
>TRBD2|NA|15|TRBV6-5|TRBJ2-7
TGTGCCAGCAGTTACGGGGGGGATCCCGCCTACGAGCAGTACTTC
CASSYGGDPAYEQYF
>NA|NA|13|TRBV6-5|TRBJ1-1
TGTGCCAGCAGTTATGGCAGGGAGATGGAAGCTTTCTTT
CASSYGREMEAFF
>NA|NA|16|TRBV21-1|TRBJ1-2
TGTGCCAGCAGCAATCCCCAACAGGGAGCTAACTATGGCTACACCTTC
CASSNPQQGANYGYTF
>TRBD1|NA|15|TRBV18|TRBJ2-7
TGTGCCAGCTCACGGACCGGGACAGCGTTACACGAGCAGTACTTC
CASSRTGTALHEQYF
>NA|NA|14|TRBV29-1|TRBJ2-2
TGCAGCGTTGATATAGGGGCCTTGGGCGGGGAGCTGTTTTTT
CSVDIGALGGELFF
>TRBD1|NA|14|TRBV5-1|TRBJ2-3
TGCGCCAGCGGGGGACAGGTTCGCACAGATACGCAGTATTTT
CASGGQVRTDTQYF
>TRBD1|NA|17|TRBV7-8|TRBJ2-1
TGTGCCAGCAGCTGGACAGGGGCCCTCCTGAGAGACAATGAGCAGTTCTTC
CASSWTGALLRDNEQFF
>NA|NA|15|TRBV13|TRBJ2-3
TGTGCCAGCAGCTTTGAGGGGTCTCCCACAGATACGCAGTATTTT
CASSFEGSPTDTQYF
>NA|NA|14|TRBV11-2|TRBJ1-4
TGTGCCAGCAGCTTAAGTGTAACTAATGAAAAACTGTTTTTT
CASSLSVTNEKLFF
>NA|NA|13|TRBV4-1|TRBJ2-7
TGCGCCAGCAGCCAAAGGGCCGCGTACGAGCAGTACTTC
CASSQRAAYEQYF
>NA|NA|15|TRBV6-5|TRBJ2-1
TGTGCCAGCAGTTTCGCGGGAGAACAGGGCAATGAGCAGTTCTTC
CASSFAGEQGNEQFF
>NA|NA|13|TRBV6-5|TRBJ1-2
TGTGCCAGCAGTTACCCGCACGGGGAAGGCTACACCTTC
CASSYPHGEGYTF
>TRBD1|NA|14|TRBV2|TRBJ1-2
TGTGCCAGCATCTCGGAACAGGGGGCTGATGGCTACACCTTC
CASISEQGADGYTF
>NA|NA|16|TRBV4-3|TRBJ2-7
TGCGCCAGCAGCCAAGATTTTGTTTCTTCCGGCTACGAGCAGTACTTC
CASSQDFVSSGYEQYF
>NA|NA|14|TRBV13|TRBJ1-2
TGTGCCAGCAGGTCCTCCCAAGTTAACTATGGCTACACCTTC
CASRSSQVNYGYTF
>NA|NA|13|TRBV27|TRBJ1-1
TGTGCCAGCAGTTTTGGGGGCTGGACTGAAGCTTTCTTT
CASSFGGWTEAFF
>NA|NA|15|TRBV19|TRBJ1-2
TGTGCCAGTACTTTGTCCCGGACAGAGTTCTATGGCTACACCTTC
CASTLSRTEFYGYTF
>TRBD1|NA|16|TRBV27|TRBJ2-7
TGTGCCAGCAGTTCCCCCCGACAGGGGGCATCGTACGAGCAGTACTTC
CASSSPRQGASYEQYF
>TRBD1|NA|14|TRBV19|TRBJ2-1
TGTGCCAGTAGGGCAACAGGGGATTTCAATGAGCAGTTCTTC
CASRATGDFNEQFF
>NA|NA|13|TRBV6-6|TRBJ2-7
TGTGCCAGCACCCCGACAGTAACGGACGAGCAGTACTTC
CASTPTVTDEQYF
>NA|NA|18|TRBV28|TRBJ2-7
TGTGCCAGCAGTCCGGTGCAGGGGGGATCTAACTTGGGCTACGAGCAGTACTTC
CASSPVQGGSNLGYEQYF